This T cell receptor (beta chain) was documented in a study of blood T cell repertoires in COVID-19. About the study: From the United States, Italy and Spain came samples of acute and convalescent COVID-19. Nucleic acid was either cDNA or gDNA, and it came from T cells, B-cell-depleted T cells, or PBMCs.

Original data processing: Reference gene primer amplification in the assay estimated nucleated cell counts. Clones were sequenced by immunoSEQ multiplex PCR, and TCRdb holds only the in-frame ones, with some missing. V and J calls and clone size are copied from that table; D and trimming were computed from the DNA. The repertoire holds 250,000 to 350,000 clones, with roughly 90% as singletons. Trimming took off 1 base at V and 0 bases at J, with 12 bases between the two ends. CDR3 length equals 16 residues. Germline V gene lookup returns CDR1 SGHNT and CDR2 YYREEE (reference sequence). This clonotype originated in a woman aged 55-69 years with acute or convalescent COVID-19. Sequencing was done on a sample of peripheral blood. The J gene is TRBJ2-3, the V gene TRBV5-4; maybe TRBD2 (6 bases). CDR3 nucleotides: TGTGCCAGCAGCTTGCGGGGCGGGATTAGCACAGATACGCAGTATTTT. Translating it yields CASSLRGGISTDTQYF.